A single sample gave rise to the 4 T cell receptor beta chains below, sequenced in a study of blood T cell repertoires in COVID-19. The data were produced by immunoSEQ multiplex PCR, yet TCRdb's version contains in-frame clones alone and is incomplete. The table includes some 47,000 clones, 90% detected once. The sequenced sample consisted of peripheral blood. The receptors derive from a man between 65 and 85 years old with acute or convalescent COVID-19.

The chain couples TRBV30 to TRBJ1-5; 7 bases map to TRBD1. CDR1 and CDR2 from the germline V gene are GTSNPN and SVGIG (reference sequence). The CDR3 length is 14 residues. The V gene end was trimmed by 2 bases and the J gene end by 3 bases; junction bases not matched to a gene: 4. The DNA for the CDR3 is TGTGCCTGGAGTCCGGGACAGCCCAATCAGCCCCAGCATTTT. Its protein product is CAWSPGQPNQPQHF. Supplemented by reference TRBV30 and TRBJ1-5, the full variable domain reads SQTIHQWPATLVQPVGSPLSLECTVEGTSNPNLYWYRQAAGRGLQLLFYSVGIGQISSEVPQNLSASRPQDRQFILSSKKLLLSDSGFYLCAWSPGQPNQPQHFGDGTRLSIL.

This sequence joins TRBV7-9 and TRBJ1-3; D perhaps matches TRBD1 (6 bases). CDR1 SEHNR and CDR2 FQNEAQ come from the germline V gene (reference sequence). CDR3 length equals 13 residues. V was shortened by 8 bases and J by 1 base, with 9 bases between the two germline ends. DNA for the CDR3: TGTGCCAGCGACACAGGGTCTGGAAACACCATATATTTT. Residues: CASDTGSGNTIYF.

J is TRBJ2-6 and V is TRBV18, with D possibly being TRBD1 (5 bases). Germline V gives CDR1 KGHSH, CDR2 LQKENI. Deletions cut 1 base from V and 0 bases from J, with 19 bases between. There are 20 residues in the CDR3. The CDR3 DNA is TGTGCCAGCTCACCACGAGGTCAGGGTGGCACCGTCTCTGGGGCCAACGTCCTGACTTTC. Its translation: CASSPRGQGGTVSGANVLTF. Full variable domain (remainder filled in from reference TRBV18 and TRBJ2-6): NAGVMQNPRHLVRRRGQEARLRCSPMKGHSHVYWYRQLPEEGLKFMVYLQKENIIDESGMPKERFSAEFPKEGPSILRIQQVVRGDSAAYFCASSPRGQGGTVSGANVLTFGAGSRLTVL.

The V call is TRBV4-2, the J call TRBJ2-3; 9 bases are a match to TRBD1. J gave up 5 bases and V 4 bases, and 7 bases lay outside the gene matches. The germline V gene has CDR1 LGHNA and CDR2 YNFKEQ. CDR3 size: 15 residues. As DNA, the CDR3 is TGTGCCAGCAGCCCGAGTACAGGGGGCAGAGATACGCAGTATTTT. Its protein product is CASSPSTGGRDTQYF.